This entry describes one T cell receptor (beta chain). The ends were cut back, 4 bases at V and 8 bases at J, with 19 bases in the middle. The CDR3 runs to 15 residues. Germline CDR1 SGHKS, CDR2 YYEKEE (reference sequence). Clones were read by immunoSEQ multiplex PCR, and TCRdb kept only the in-frame ones, dropping some. This sample has about 28,000 clones; about 90% occur once, and the top ten carry about 4.9%. The data stem from a study of T cell changes during pregnancy in multiple sclerosis. The sample was peripheral blood, taken in the first trimester of pregnancy. The TCR was taken from a female donor in good health, enrolled as a control in a pregnancy study. The chain links TRBV5-5 to TRBJ2-1; D possibly corresponds to TRBD1 (7 bases). CDR3 in DNA: TGTGCCAGCAGCCTTCGACCAGGAGGGGGCGATGAGCAGTTCTTC. The encoded protein is CASSLRPGGGDEQFF.